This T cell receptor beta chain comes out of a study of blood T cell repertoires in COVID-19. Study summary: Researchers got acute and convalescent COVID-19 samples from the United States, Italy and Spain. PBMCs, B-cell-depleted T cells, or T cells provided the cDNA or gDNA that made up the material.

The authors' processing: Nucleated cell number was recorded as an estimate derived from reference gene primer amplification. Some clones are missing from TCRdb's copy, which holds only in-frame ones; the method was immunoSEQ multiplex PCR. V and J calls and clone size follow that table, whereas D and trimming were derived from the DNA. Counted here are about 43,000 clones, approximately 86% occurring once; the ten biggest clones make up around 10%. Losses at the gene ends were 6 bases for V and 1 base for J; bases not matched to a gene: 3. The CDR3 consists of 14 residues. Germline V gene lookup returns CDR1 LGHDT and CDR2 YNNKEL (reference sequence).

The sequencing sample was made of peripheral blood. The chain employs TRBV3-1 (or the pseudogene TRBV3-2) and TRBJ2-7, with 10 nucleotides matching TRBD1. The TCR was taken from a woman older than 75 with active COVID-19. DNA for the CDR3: TGTGCCAGCAGTGGGACAGGGGTTTCCTACGAGCAGTACTTC. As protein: CASSGTGVSYEQYF.